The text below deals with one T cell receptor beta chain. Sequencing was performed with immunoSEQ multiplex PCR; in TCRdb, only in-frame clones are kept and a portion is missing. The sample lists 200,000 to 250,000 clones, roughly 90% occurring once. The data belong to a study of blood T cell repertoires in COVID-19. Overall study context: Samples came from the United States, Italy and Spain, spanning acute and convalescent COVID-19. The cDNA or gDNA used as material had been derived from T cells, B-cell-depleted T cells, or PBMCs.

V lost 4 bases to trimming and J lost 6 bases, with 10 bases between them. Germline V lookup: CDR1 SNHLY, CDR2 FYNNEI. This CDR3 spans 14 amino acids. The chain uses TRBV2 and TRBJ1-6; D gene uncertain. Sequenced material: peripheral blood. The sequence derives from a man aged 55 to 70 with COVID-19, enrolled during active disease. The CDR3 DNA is TGTGCCAGCAGTGTTGGGCAACTTAATTCACCCCTCCACTTT. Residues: CASSVGQLNSPLHF. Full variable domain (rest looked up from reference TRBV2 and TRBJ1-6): EPEVTQTPSHQVTQMGQEVILRCVPISNHLYFYWYRQILGQKVEFLVSFYNNEISEKSEIFDDQFSVERPDGSNFTLKIRSTKLEDSAMYFCASSVGQLNSPLHFGNGTRLTVT.